The 15 T cell receptor beta chains reported below all come from one sample, sequenced in a study of Graves' ophthalmopathy and Graves' hyperthyroidism. RNA served as the template for amplifying TCR beta CDR3 regions. The first round was an RT-PCR with HTBI primers, and the second round was a multiplex PCR. TCRdb processed the multiplex PCR reads anew with MiXCR; each CDR3 protein has one entry. The sample lists roughly 220,000 distinct CDR3 sequences; around 42% were seen once. Sequenced: peripheral blood. Receptors were obtained from an adult man with Graves' ophthalmopathy.

The chain joins TRBV7-9 to TRBJ1-1; D is possibly TRBD1 (6 bases). Trimming stripped 4 bases from V and 1 base from J, with 10 bases between. The CDR3 covers 14 residues. Per germline, CDR1 SEHNR and CDR2 FQNEAQ (reference sequence). CDR3 DNA sequence: TGTGCCAGCAGCTCAGAGACAGGGAACACTGAAGCTTTCTTT. Translating it yields CASSSETGNTEAFF.

The genes are TRBV20-1 and TRBJ2-2; 9 nucleotides line up with TRBD2. Germline values: CDR1 DFQATT, CDR2 SNEGSKA (reference sequence). With 6 bases clipped from V and 4 bases from J, the junction kept 6 bases outside the gene matches. There are 14 residues in the CDR3. DNA for the CDR3: TGCAGTGCCCTGGGACTAGCCGTCACCGGGGAGCTGTTTTTT. Translation: CSALGLAVTGELFF.

Only a few counts were recorded for this clonotype. The chain carries TRBV12-3 or TRBV12-4 and TRBJ2-7, with D possibly matching TRBD1 (6 bases). The CDR3 totals 14 residues. The V end lost 5 bases, the J end lost 3 bases, and 14 bases lay between the germline ends. In DNA, the CDR3 is TGTGCCAGCAGTGCCGGGACACCCAACTACGAGCAGTACTTC. Translated, it gives CASSAGTPNYEQYF.

In its sample, this clonotype was seen a few times. This sequence joins TRBV24-1 and TRBJ2-5, with D possibly being TRBD1 (6 bases). The CDR3 length is 15 residues. CDR1 and CDR2 (germline): KGHDR, SFDVKD. The V end was cut by 2 bases, the J end by 4 bases, with 13 bases between. CDR3: CATSDWAGAGETQYF. The CDR3 DNA reads as TGTGCCACCAGTGATTGGGCAGGGGCAGGAGAGACCCAGTACTTC.

The rearrangement joins TRBV7-6 to TRBJ2-7, with 9 bases fitting TRBD1. Germline lookup yields CDR1 SGHVS and CDR2 FNYEAQ. This CDR3 has 16 residues. With 2 bases clipped from V and 2 bases from J, the junction kept 7 bases outside the gene matches. In DNA form, the CDR3 reads TGTGCCAGCAGCTTACCCGGGACAGGGTCTCCCTACGAGCAGTACTTC. This translates into CASSLPGTGSPYEQYF.

This clonotype was picked up a small number of times. V usage is TRBV7-2 and J usage is TRBJ2-7; D is ambiguous. The CDR3 length is 13 residues. Trimming removed 0 bases at V and 3 bases at J, with 6 bases between. From germline, CDR1 is SGHTA and CDR2 FQGNSA. CDR3 region: CASSLAIYYEQYF. The CDR3 DNA is TGTGCCAGCAGCTTAGCGATTTACTACGAGCAGTACTTC.

This rearrangement joins TRBV2 to TRBJ1-4; D is perhaps TRBD1 (5 bases). CDR3 length: 12 residues. Trimming left V 11 bases short and J 8 bases short, with 15 bases between. Germline V CDR1 and CDR2: SNHLY, FYNNEI. For the CDR3, the DNA is TGTGCCGGTGGGATTGAGGGGGAAAAACTGTTTTTT. As protein: CAGGIEGEKLFF.

The chain uses TRBV2 and TRBJ1-5, with D tentatively TRBD1 (5 bases). The CDR3 runs to 13 residues. The germline V gene has CDR1 SNHLY and CDR2 FYNNEI. V was shortened by 5 bases and J by 6 bases, with 11 bases between the two germline ends. CDR3 in amino acids: CASSIGGSQPQHF. The CDR3 region has the DNA TGTGCCAGCAGTATCGGGGGGTCTCAGCCCCAGCATTTT.

This clonotype was counted ten times or more. The V call is TRBV9, the J call TRBJ1-2; 7 nucleotides line up with TRBD1. Germline CDR1 and CDR2: SGDLS and YYNGEE. J was trimmed by 4 bases and V by 3 bases; bases with no gene match: 6. The CDR3 consists of 14 residues. This CDR3 is CASSAGTVFYGYTF. CDR3 nucleotides: TGTGCCAGCAGCGCCGGGACAGTATTCTATGGCTACACCTTC.

Points on this clonotype: An end of the junction differs from the germline gene, which may be a read error. J is TRBJ1-1 and V is TRBV7-8, with D tentatively TRBD1 (5 bases). Germline V gene lookup returns CDR1 SGHVS and CDR2 FQNEAQ. The CDR3 sequence is 15 residues long. The CDR3 DNA is TGTGCCAGCAGTTTAGACAGCCTCATGAACACTGAAGCTTTCTTT. This encodes CASSLDSLMNTEAFF.

This sequence joins TRBV28 and TRBJ1-2; perhaps TRBD1 as D (5 bases). With 3 bases removed from V and 8 bases from J, the gap between germline ends came to 19 bases. This CDR3 contains 15 residues. The germline CDR1 and CDR2 sequences are MDHEN and SYDVKM. CDR3 residues: CASSLRGGWRGGYTF. In DNA, the CDR3 is TGTGCCAGCAGTTTGAGGGGCGGATGGCGTGGAGGCTACACCTTC.

The chain combines TRBV5-1 with TRBJ2-5; D not certain. CDR3 size: 13 residues. Germline assignment: CDR1 SGHRS and CDR2 YFSETQ. Trimming stripped 9 bases from V and 2 bases from J, with 14 bases between. The DNA for the CDR3 is TGCGCCACCTACCCACAGCTACAAGAGACCCAGTACTTC. This sequence encodes CATYPQLQETQYF.

The chain joins TRBV6-5 to TRBJ1-1; maybe TRBD1 (6 bases). The V gene's germline CDR1 is MNHEY and CDR2 SVGAGI. The length of the CDR3 is 15 residues. Trimming took 5 bases from V and 1 from J, leaving 14 bases between them. CDR3 nucleotides: TGTGCCAGCAGTACAACCAGGGGACAGAACACTGAAGCTTTCTTT. It is translated as CASSTTRGQNTEAFF.

This clonotype was seen only a few times. The chain links TRBV2 to TRBJ2-7; 7 nucleotides line up with TRBD1. CDR1 is SNHLY, CDR2 FYNNEI, per germline. V was clipped by 7 bases and J by 1 base; unmatched bases: 10. This CDR3 comprises 15 residues. In nucleotides, the CDR3 is TGTGCCAGCACCCACAGGACAGGAAATTCCTACGAGCAGTACTTC. The encoded protein is CASTHRTGNSYEQYF.

V usage is TRBV7-8 and J usage is TRBJ2-7; maybe TRBD1 (5 bases). The CDR3 covers 13 residues. CDR1 and CDR2 (germline): SGHVS, FQNEAQ. V was shortened by 1 base and J by 3 bases, with 7 bases between the two germline ends. The CDR3 sequence is CASSLGQLYEQYF. In DNA form, the CDR3 reads TGTGCCAGCAGCTTAGGACAGCTCTACGAGCAGTACTTC.